Sequencing of this T cell receptor (beta chain) was carried out in a study of cytomegalovirus exposure and HLA in healthy donors. Trimming took 3 bases from V and 10 from J; bases not matched to a gene: 10. This CDR3 has 15 residues. Germline V gene sequence: CDR1 SEHNR, CDR2 FQNEAQ (reference sequence). The primer mix had 60 Vbeta and 13 Jbeta primers. TCRdb's copy holds only in-frame clones and misses some; the assay was immunoSEQ multiplex PCR. The repertoire has about 250,000 clones, around 84% of them found once; the top ten carry 0.24%. The receptor was isolated from a girl aged 2-10 years in good health and CMV-seronegative. This chain uses TRBV7-9 with TRBJ2-1, with 9 bases matching TRBD1. The specimen was PBMCs. DNA for the CDR3: TGTGCCAGCAGCTTGGCGGACAGGGGATCGGGAGAGCAGTTCTTC. As protein: CASSLADRGSGEQFF.